This T cell receptor beta chain was retrieved from a study of vaccination effects on CD4 cells after COVID-19. Sequencing was performed with immunoSEQ multiplex PCR; in TCRdb, only in-frame clones are kept and a portion is missing. The repertoire includes roughly 75,000 clones, under 75% of them detected once, and about 4% sits in the top ten. About this clone itself: Its matching antigen is unknown.

ViraFEST assay sequencing came after antigen-specific CD4+ T cells were expanded with viral peptide pools. Isolation of CD4+ T cells took place after about 10 days of culture. In the vaccine recipients, nucleocapsid antibodies were negative and there was no prior SARS-CoV-2 infection. In culture with 9.5 to 10 IU/ml IL-2 and about 9.7 ug/ml peptides, PBMC were grown at roughly 2 million per well. The sequence derives from a human donor who received a COVID-19 vaccine. The input for sequencing was CD4+ T cells from PBMCs cultured with HCoV-OC43 spike peptides, taken before COVID-19 vaccination. The subset: HCoV-OC43 spike overlapping peptide pool stimulation.

The CDR3 DNA sequence: TGTGCCAGCTCACCGGGCCAGCTCGATCAGCCCCAGCATTTT. Translation: CASSPGQLDQPQHF. The chain links TRBV18 to TRBJ1-5; D is uncertain. Looked up from germline, CDR1 is KGHSH and CDR2 is LQKENI. V lost 3 bases to trimming and J lost 5 bases, with 11 bases between them. CDR3 size: 14 residues.